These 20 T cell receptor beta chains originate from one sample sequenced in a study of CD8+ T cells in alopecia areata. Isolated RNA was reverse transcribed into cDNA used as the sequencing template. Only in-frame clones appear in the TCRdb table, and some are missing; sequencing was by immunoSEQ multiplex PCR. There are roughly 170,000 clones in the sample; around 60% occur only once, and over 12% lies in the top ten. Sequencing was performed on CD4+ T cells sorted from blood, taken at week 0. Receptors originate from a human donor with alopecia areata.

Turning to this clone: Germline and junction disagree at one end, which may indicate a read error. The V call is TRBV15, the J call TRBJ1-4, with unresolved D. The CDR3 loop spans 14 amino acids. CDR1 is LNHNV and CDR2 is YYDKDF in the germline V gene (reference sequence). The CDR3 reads CAASGGLTNEKLFF. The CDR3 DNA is TGTGCCGCCAGCGGTGGGCTTACCAATGAAAAACTGTTTTTT.

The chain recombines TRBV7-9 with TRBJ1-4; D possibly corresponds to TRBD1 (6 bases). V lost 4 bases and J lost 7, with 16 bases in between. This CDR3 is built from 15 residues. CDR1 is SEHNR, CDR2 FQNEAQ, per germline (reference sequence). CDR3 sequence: CASSSAPGHSEKLFF. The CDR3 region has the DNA TGTGCCAGCAGCTCCGCCCCGGGACATAGTGAAAAACTGTTTTTT.

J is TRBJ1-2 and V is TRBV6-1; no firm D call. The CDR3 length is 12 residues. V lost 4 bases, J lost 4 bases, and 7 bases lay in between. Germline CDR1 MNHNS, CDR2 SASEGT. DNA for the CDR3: TGTGCCAGCAGTGGGGAGGGCTATGGCTACACCTTC. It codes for CASSGEGYGYTF.

CDR3 nucleotide sequence: TGTGCCAGCAGCGTTTCCCCGAATCAGCCCCAGCATTTT. This codes for CASSVSPNQPQHF. The chain links TRBV9 to TRBJ1-5; D is uncertain. The CDR3 runs to 13 residues. Germline V CDR1 and CDR2: SGDLS, YYNGEE. V was shortened by 2 bases and J by 4 bases, with 7 bases between the two germline ends.

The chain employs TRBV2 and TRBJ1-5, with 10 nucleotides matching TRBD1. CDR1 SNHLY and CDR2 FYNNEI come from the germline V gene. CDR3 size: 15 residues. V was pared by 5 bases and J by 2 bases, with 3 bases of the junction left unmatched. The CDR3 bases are TGTGCCAGCAGTCGGGACAGGGGTGGCAATCAGCCCCAGCATTTT. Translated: CASSRDRGGNQPQHF. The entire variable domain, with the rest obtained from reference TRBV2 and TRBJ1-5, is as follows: EPEVTQTPSHQVTQMGQEVILRCVPISNHLYFYWYRQILGQKVEFLVSFYNNEISEKSEIFDDQFSVERPDGSNFTLKIRSTKLEDSAMYFCASSRDRGGNQPQHFGDGTRLSIL.

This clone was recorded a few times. CDR3 sequence (DNA): TGTGCCAGTAGTAGCCAGGAAGCTTTCTTT. Encoded protein: CASSSQEAFF. The chain carries TRBV19 and TRBJ1-1; D gene uncertain. Germline assignment: CDR1 LNHDA and CDR2 SQIVND (reference sequence). The CDR3 has 10 amino acids. V lost 4 bases, J lost 8 bases, and 5 bases lay in between.

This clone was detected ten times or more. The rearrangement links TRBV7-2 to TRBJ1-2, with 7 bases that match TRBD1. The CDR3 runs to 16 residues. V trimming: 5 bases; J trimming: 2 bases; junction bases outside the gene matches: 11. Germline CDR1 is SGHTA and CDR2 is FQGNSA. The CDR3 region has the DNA TGTGCCAGCAGCCATACGAGGGGACAGTTGAACTATGGCTACACCTTC. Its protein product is CASSHTRGQLNYGYTF.

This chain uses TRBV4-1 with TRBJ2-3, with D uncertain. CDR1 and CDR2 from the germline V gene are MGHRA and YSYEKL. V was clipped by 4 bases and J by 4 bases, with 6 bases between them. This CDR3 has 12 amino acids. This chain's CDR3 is CASSPQADTQYF. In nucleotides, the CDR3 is TGCGCCAGCAGCCCACAAGCAGATACGCAGTATTTT.

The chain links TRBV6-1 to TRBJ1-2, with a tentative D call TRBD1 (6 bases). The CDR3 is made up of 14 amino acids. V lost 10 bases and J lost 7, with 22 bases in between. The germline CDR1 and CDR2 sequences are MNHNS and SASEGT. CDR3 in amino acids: CATTPPSGVVGYTF. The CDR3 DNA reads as TGTGCCACCACACCGCCCTCAGGGGTTGTTGGCTACACCTTC.

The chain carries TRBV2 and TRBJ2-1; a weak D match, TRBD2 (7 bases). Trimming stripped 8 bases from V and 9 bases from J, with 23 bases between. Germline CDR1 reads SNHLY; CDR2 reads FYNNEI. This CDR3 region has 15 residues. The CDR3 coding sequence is TGTGCCAGCTCAACCCGAGGGGGGGCGGAGGGTGAGCAGTTCTTC. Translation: CASSTRGGAEGEQFF. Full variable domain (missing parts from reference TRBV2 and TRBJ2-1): EPEVTQTPSHQVTQMGQEVILRCVPISNHLYFYWYRQILGQKVEFLVSFYNNEISEKSEIFDDQFSVERPDGSNFTLKIRSTKLEDSAMYFCASSTRGGAEGEQFFGPGTRLTVL.

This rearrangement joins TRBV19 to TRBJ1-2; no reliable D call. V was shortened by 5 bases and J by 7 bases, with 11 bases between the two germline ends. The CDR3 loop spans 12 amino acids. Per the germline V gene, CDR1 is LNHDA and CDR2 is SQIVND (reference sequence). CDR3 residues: CASSHLDSGYTF. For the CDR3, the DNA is TGTGCCAGTAGTCATCTTGATAGTGGCTACACCTTC.

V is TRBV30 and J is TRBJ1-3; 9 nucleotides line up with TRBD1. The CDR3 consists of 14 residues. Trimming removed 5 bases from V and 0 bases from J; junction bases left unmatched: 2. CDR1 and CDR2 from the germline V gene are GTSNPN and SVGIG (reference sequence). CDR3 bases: TGTGCCTGGGGACAGGGGCTCTCTGGAAACACCATATATTTT. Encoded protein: CAWGQGLSGNTIYF.

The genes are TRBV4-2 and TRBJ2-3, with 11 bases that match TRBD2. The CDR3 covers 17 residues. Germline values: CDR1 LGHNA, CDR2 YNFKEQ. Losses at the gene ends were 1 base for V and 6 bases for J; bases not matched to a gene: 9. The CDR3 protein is CASSQALLAGVLDTQYF. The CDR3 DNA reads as TGTGCCAGCAGCCAAGCCCTACTAGCGGGGGTTTTGGATACGCAGTATTTT.

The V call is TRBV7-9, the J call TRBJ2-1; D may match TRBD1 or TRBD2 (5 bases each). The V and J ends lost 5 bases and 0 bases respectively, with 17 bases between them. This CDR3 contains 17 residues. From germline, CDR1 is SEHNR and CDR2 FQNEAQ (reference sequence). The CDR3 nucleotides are TGTGCCAGCAGCCCCCACCGGGACGGGAACTCCTACAATGAGCAGTTCTTC. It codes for CASSPHRDGNSYNEQFF.

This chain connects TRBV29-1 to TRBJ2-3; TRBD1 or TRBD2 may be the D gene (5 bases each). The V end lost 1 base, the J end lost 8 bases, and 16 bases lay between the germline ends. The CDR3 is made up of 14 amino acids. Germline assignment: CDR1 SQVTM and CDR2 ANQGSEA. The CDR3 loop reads CSVEVGRTRGTQYF. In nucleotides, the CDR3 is TGCAGCGTTGAAGTGGGACGGACCCGTGGTACGCAGTATTTT.

The CDR3 region is CSVESGKDPTYEQYF. The DNA for the CDR3 is TGCAGCGTTGAATCGGGAAAAGACCCTACCTACGAGCAGTACTTC. J is TRBJ2-7 and V is TRBV29-1; possibly TRBD2 for D (5 bases). Germline V gene sequence: CDR1 SQVTM, CDR2 ANQGSEA. Trimming left V 2 bases short and J 2 bases short, with 16 bases between. The CDR3 is 15 amino acids.

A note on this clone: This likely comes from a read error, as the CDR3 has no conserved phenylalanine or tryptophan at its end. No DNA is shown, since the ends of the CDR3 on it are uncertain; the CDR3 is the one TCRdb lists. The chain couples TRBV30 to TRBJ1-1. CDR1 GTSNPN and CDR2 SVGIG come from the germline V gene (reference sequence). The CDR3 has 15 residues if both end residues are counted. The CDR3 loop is CAWSVHGGAPIFGSA.

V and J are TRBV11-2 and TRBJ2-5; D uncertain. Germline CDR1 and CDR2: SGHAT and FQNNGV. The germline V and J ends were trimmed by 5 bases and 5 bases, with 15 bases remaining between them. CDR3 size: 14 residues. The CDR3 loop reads CASSRPGPIETQYF. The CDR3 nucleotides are TGTGCCAGCAGCCGTCCAGGCCCCATTGAGACCCAGTACTTC.

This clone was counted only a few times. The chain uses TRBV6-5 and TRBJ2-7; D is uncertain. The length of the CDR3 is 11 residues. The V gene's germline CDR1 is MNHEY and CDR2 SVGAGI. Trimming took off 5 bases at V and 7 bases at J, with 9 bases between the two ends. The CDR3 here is CASSQSEEQYF. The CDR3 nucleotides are TGTGCCAGCAGTCAGAGTGAGGAGCAGTACTTC.

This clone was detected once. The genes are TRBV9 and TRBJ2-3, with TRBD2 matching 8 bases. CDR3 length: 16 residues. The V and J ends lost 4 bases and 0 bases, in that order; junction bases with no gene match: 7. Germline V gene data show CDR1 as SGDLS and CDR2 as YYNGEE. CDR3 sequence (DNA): TGTGCCAGCAGCCCCGCGGGGGGCCCAAGCACAGATACGCAGTATTTT. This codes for CASSPAGGPSTDTQYF.